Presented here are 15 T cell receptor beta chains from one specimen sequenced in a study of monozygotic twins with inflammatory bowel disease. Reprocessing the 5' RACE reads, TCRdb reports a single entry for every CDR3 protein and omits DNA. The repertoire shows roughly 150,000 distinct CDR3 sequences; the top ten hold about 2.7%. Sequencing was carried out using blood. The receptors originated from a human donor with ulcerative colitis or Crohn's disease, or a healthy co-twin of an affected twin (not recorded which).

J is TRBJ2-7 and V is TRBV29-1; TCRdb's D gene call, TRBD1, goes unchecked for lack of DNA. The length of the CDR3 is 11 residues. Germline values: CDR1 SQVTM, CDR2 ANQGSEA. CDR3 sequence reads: CSASDSREQYF.

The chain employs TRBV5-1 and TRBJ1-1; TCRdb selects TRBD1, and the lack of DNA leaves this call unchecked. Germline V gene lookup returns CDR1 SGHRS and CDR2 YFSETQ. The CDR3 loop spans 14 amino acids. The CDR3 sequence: CASSFRTGRSEAFF.

CDR3 residues: CATSDYSGANVLTF. This rearrangement joins TRBV24-1 to TRBJ2-6. The CDR3 totals 14 residues. Germline lookup yields CDR1 KGHDR and CDR2 SFDVKD.

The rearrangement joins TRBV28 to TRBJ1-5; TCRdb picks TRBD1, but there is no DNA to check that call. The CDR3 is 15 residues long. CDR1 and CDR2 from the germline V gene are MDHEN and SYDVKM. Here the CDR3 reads CASSLPDRGNQPQHF. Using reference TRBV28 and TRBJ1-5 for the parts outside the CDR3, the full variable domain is DVKVTQSSRYLVKRTGEKVFLECVQDMDHENMFWYRQDPGLGLRLIYFSYDVKMKEKGDIPEGYSVSREKKERFSLILESASTNQTSMYLCASSLPDRGNQPQHFGDGTRLSIL.

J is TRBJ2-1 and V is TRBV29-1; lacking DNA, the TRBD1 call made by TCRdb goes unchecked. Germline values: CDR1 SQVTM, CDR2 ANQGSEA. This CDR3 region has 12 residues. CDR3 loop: CSVVVQGYEQFF.

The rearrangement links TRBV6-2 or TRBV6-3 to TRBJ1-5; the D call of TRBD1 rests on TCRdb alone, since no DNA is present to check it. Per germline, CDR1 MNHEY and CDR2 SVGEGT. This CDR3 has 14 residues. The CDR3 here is CASSYARVGQPQHF.

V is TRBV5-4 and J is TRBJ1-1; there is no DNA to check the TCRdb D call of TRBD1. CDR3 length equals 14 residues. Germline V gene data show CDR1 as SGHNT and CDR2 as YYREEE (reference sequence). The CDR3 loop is CASSSTGNRAEAFF.

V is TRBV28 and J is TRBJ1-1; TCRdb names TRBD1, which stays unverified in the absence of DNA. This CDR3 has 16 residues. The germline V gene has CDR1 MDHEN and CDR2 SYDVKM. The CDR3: CASSYSGTARNTEAFF.

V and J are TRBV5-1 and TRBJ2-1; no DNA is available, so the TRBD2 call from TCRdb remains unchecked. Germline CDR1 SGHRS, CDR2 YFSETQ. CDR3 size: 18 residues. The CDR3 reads CASSLGLAGAGGYNEQFF.

CDR3 protein: CASSPGQGAMYEQYF. The chain combines TRBV4-3 with TRBJ2-7; TCRdb picks TRBD1, but there is no DNA to check that call. The CDR3 runs to 15 residues. Germline V gene lookup returns CDR1 LGHNA and CDR2 YSLEER.

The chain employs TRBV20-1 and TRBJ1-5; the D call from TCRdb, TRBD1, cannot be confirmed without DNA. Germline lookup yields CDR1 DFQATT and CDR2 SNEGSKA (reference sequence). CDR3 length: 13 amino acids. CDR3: CSARGTGNQPQHF.

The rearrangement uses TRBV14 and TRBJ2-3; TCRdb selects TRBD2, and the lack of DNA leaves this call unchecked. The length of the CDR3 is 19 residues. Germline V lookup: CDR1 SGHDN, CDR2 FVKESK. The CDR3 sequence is CASSQDLASGSLATDTQYF.

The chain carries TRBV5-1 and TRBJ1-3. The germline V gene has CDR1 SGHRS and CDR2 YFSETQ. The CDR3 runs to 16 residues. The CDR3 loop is CASSLPAPDAGNTIYF.

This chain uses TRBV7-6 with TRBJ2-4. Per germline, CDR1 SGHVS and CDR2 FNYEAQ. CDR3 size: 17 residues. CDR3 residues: CASSLDLGRVAKNIQYF.

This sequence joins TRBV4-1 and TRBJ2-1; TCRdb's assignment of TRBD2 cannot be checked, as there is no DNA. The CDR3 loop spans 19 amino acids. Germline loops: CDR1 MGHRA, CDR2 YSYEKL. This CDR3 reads CASSHHERGLAGGYNEQFF.